These 9 T cell receptor beta chains were sequenced from one sample in a study of cytomegalovirus exposure and HLA in healthy donors (dated by TCRdb to 2017 to 2019). The library was generated by the immunoSEQ multiplex PCR assay. A mixture of 60 forward primers for TCR Vbeta segments and 13 reverse primers for TCR Jbeta segments was used in the multiplex PCR. TCRdb's version of the immuneACCESS table is confined to in-frame rearrangements and falls short of the full clone set. An unresolved V gene accounts for under half of the shortfall where checked; the remainder is of unknown origin. The sample profile shows 110,000 to 150,000 clones; 73% of them were found once. In total, the top ten clones hold over 1% of the sample. What was sequenced was PBMCs. The receptor source for this set is a woman aged 35 to 49 in good health and CMV-seronegative.

V is TRBV9 and J is TRBJ2-5, with 7 bases matching TRBD1. The CDR3 sequence is 15 residues long. The germline gives CDR1 SGDLS, CDR2 YYNGEE. V dropped 0 bases and J dropped 0; count of bases not matched to a gene: 2. The CDR3 loop is CASSVGGTDQETQYF. As DNA, the CDR3 is TGTGCCAGCAGCGTAGGTGGGACAGACCAAGAGACCCAGTACTTC.

The rearrangement uses TRBV27 and TRBJ1-1; D is unresolved. This CDR3 contains 13 residues. V was shortened by 3 bases and J by 3 bases, with 8 bases between the two germline ends. The germline CDR1 and CDR2 sequences are MNHEY and SMNVEV (reference sequence). The CDR3 loop is CASSLWEYTEAFF. In DNA form, the CDR3 reads TGTGCCAGCAGTTTGTGGGAGTACACTGAAGCTTTCTTT.

This chain joins TRBV4-2 and TRBJ2-1; 7 bases are shared with TRBD2. The V and J ends lost 7 bases and 4 bases, in that order; junction bases with no gene match: 4. Germline V gene data show CDR1 as LGHNA and CDR2 as YNFKEQ. CDR3 length: 13 amino acids. In DNA form, the CDR3 reads TGTGCCAGCATGGCGGGGGAGTACAATGAGCAGTTCTTC. Its translation: CASMAGEYNEQFF.

CDR3 loop: CASSLAPLERGGTDTQYF. CDR3 DNA: TGTGCCAGCAGCTTAGCCCCCTTAGAGCGGGGGGGCACAGATACGCAGTATTTT. J is TRBJ2-3 and V is TRBV7-8, with 9 positions matching TRBD2. The CDR3 has 18 amino acids. The V segment lost 0 bases and the J segment 1 base; nucleotides outside the gene matches: 8. Germline values: CDR1 SGHVS, CDR2 FQNEAQ. Complete variable domain (other parts from reference TRBV7-8 and TRBJ2-3): GAGVSQSPRYKVAKRGQDVALRCDPISGHVSLFWYQQALGQGPEFLTYFQNEAQLDKSGLPSDRFFAERPEGSVSTLKIQRTQQEDSAVYLCASSLAPLERGGTDTQYFGPGTRLTVL.

The rearrangement uses TRBV5-4 and TRBJ1-1, with D perhaps matching TRBD1 (5 bases). This CDR3 contains 15 residues. Germline CDR1 and CDR2: SGHNT and YYREEE (reference sequence). The ends were cut back, 0 bases at V and 0 bases at J, with 9 bases in the middle. CDR3 DNA sequence: TGTGCCAGCAGCTTGGGGGGCTTTGTGAACACTGAAGCTTTCTTT. Translation: CASSLGGFVNTEAFF.

The DNA for the CDR3 is TGTGCCAGTAGTAGGGGACTAGCGGGGTCTATACCCTACGAGCAGTACTTC. It codes for CASSRGLAGSIPYEQYF. This chain joins TRBV19 and TRBJ2-7, with 13 bases matching TRBD2. The J segment lost 2 bases and the V segment lost 4 bases, leaving 8 bases of the junction unmatched. Germline lookup yields CDR1 LNHDA and CDR2 SQIVND (reference sequence). CDR3 length equals 17 residues. Looking up the rest from reference TRBV19 and TRBJ2-7 gives the full variable domain: DGGITQSPKYLFRKEGQNVTLSCEQNLNHDAMYWYRQDPGQGLRLIYYSQIVNDFQKGDIAEGYSVSREKKESFPLTVTSAQKNPTAFYLCASSRGLAGSIPYEQYFGPGTRLTVT.

The chain combines TRBV7-8 with TRBJ2-6; D might be TRBD1 (6 bases). This CDR3 comprises 18 residues. V lost 3 bases, J lost 2 bases, and 17 bases lay in between. The V gene's germline CDR1 is SGHVS and CDR2 FQNEAQ. CDR3 amino acids: CASSFLQGRLTGANVLTF. CDR3 in DNA: TGTGCCAGCAGCTTCCTGCAGGGGCGACTTACTGGGGCCAACGTCCTGACTTTC.

The rearrangement links TRBV5-1 to TRBJ1-2; TRBD1 agrees at 10 bases. Germline CDR1 reads SGHRS; CDR2 reads YFSETQ. The CDR3 runs to 17 residues. Germline trimming cut 6 bases from V and 7 bases from J; bases unmatched to any gene: 18. The CDR3: CASTSTGGRQPLGGYTF. CDR3 coding DNA: TGCGCCAGCACCTCGACAGGGGGCCGTCAACCCTTAGGTGGCTACACCTTC.

The chain employs TRBV19 and TRBJ2-1, with D unresolved. CDR3 length equals 13 residues. The germline CDR1 and CDR2 sequences are LNHDA and SQIVND (reference sequence). V lost 2 bases and J lost 4, with 6 bases in between. The CDR3 spells CASSIQSYNEQFF. The DNA for the CDR3 is TGTGCCAGTAGTATACAGTCTTACAATGAGCAGTTCTTC.